The 3 T cell receptor beta chains below were found in one sample sequenced in a study of cytomegalovirus exposure and HLA in healthy donors (dated by TCRdb to the late 2010s). Libraries were built with the immunoSEQ multiplex PCR assay. For the multiplex PCR, a mixture combining 60 forward primers for TCR Vbeta segments and 13 reverse primers for TCR Jbeta segments was used. Drawn from immuneACCESS, this table holds only the in-frame rearrangements with V and J called that TCRdb kept. Clones are partly lost; checked studies trace under half to an unresolved V gene and leave the rest unexplained. This sample's listing comprises tens of thousands of clones. Approximately 5.6% of the sample rests with the top ten. Source material: PBMCs. Receptors were obtained from a man between 25 and 39 years old in good health and CMV-seropositive.

The chain has TRBV6-5 and TRBJ1-2, with 8 positions matching TRBD1. This CDR3 spans 14 amino acids. Germline CDR1 is MNHEY and CDR2 is SVGAGI. Unmatched junction bases numbered 8, after V lost 5 bases and J lost 6 bases. In nucleotides, the CDR3 is TGTGCCAGCAGTCAAGGACAGGGAACCCATGGCTACACCTTC. Translation: CASSQGQGTHGYTF.

The rearrangement links TRBV6-5 to TRBJ2-1; 9 bases match TRBD2. CDR3 size: 15 residues. Germline V lookup: CDR1 MNHEY, CDR2 SVGAGI. V shed 6 bases, J shed 7 bases, and the junction held 10 bases outside the gene matches. This CDR3 reads CASSQRGASINEQFF. CDR3 sequence (DNA): TGTGCCAGCAGCCAGCGGGGGGCCTCGATAAATGAGCAGTTCTTC.

The chain joins TRBV6-1 to TRBJ2-7; 7 nucleotides align to TRBD2. This CDR3 region has 16 residues. Trimming cost V 1 base and J 3 bases; bases outside gene matches: 9. Germline loops: CDR1 MNHNS, CDR2 SASEGT. CDR3 sequence reads: CASSEGASGRNYEQYF. In nucleotides, the CDR3 is TGTGCCAGCAGTGAAGGGGCTAGCGGAAGGAACTACGAGCAGTACTTC.